The 10 T cell receptor beta chains presented below share a single source sample, sequenced in a study of blood T cells in healthy people across ages. It was with a sample-barcoded 5' primer and a J-beta primer mix that a second PCR of roughly 7 to 12 cycles was run. TCRdb redid the calling of the 5' RACE reads with MiXCR, one entry per CDR3 protein. Here the sample spans 700,000 to 950,000 distinct CDR3 sequences, 58% being singletons. Sequenced: blood. These receptors all come from a man aged 30 to 39 in good health.

The chain combines TRBV6-5 with TRBJ1-1; D is unresolved. CDR3 length equals 15 residues. The germline V and J ends were trimmed by 0 bases and 6 bases, with 14 bases remaining between them. CDR1 MNHEY and CDR2 SVGAGI come from the germline V gene. The CDR3 DNA follows: TGTGCCAGCAGTTACTCGAGAATCGGCAGGCCTGAAGCTTTCTTT. It encodes CASSYSRIGRPEAFF.

V and J are TRBV29-1 and TRBJ1-2; D possibly corresponds to TRBD1 (5 bases). Germline CDR1 SQVTM, CDR2 ANQGSEA. V gave up 6 bases and J gave up 4 bases, with 15 bases separating them. There are 13 residues in the CDR3. Here the CDR3 DNA reads TGCAGCGTCCAAACCCCAGGGATCTATGGCTACACCTTC. This gives the protein CSVQTPGIYGYTF.

The J gene is TRBJ2-1, the V gene TRBV10-3; the match to TRBD2 covers 12 bases. Germline V gives CDR1 ENHRY, CDR2 SYGVKD. This CDR3 comprises 15 residues. After removal of 6 bases from V and 6 bases from J, the junction contained 6 bases not matched to a gene. For the CDR3, the DNA is TGTGCCATCAGGCCGGGACTAGCGGGTCCCAATGAGCAGTTCTTC. This sequence encodes CAIRPGLAGPNEQFF.

The rearrangement uses TRBV6-1 and TRBJ2-1; D ambiguous. This CDR3 comprises 15 residues. Germline values: CDR1 MNHNS, CDR2 SASEGT. The V end was cut by 2 bases, the J end by 0 bases, with 8 bases between. CDR3 sequence: CASSESKSSYNEQFF. For the CDR3, the DNA is TGTGCCAGCAGTGAATCCAAAAGCTCCTACAATGAGCAGTTCTTC.

The chain is built from TRBV20-1 and TRBJ2-3; 8 bases map to TRBD1. The germline CDR1 and CDR2 sequences are DFQATT and SNEGSKA (reference sequence). V dropped 3 bases and J dropped 6; count of bases not matched to a gene: 5. The CDR3 runs to 13 residues. DNA for the CDR3: TGCAGTGCTAGTACAGGGGGACGGGATACGCAGTATTTT. Amino acids: CSASTGGRDTQYF.

This clonotype has only a few counts. CDR3 protein: CASRGSVFPDTQYF. The CDR3 region has the DNA TGTGCCAGCAGAGGTAGCGTCTTCCCAGATACGCAGTATTTT. The genes are TRBV3-1 and TRBJ2-3, with D tentatively TRBD2 (5 bases). The CDR3 extends over 14 amino acids. In germline, CDR1 is LGHDT, CDR2 YNNKEL (reference sequence). Trimming removed 6 bases at V and 4 bases at J, with 14 bases between.

This rearrangement joins TRBV20-1 to TRBJ2-3; the match to TRBD1 covers 10 bases. Germline V gives CDR1 DFQATT, CDR2 SNEGSKA (reference sequence). CDR3 length: 14 amino acids. After removal of 5 bases from V and 4 bases from J, the junction contained 6 bases not matched to a gene. The CDR3 here is CSALPGQGPDTQYF. Here the CDR3 DNA reads TGCAGTGCTCTTCCGGGACAGGGGCCAGATACGCAGTATTTT.

The V and J genes are TRBV12-3 or TRBV12-4 and TRBJ1-2; 7 nucleotides agree with TRBD1. Trimming removed 0 bases from V and 8 bases from J; junction bases left unmatched: 6. The CDR3 is 14 residues long. The DNA for the CDR3 is TGTGCCAGCAGTTTAGCGCAGACAGGGCACGGCTACACCTTC. This gives the protein CASSLAQTGHGYTF.

J is TRBJ1-2 and V is TRBV4-1; 8 bases align to TRBD1. CDR3 length: 16 amino acids. Trimming removed 2 bases from V and 3 bases from J; junction bases left unmatched: 8. CDR1 is MGHRA, CDR2 YSYEKL, per germline. The CDR3 DNA sequence: TGCGCCAGCAGCCAATCTGCAGGGGGCTTGGACTATGGCTACACCTTC. Residues: CASSQSAGGLDYGYTF.

The table lists this clonotype with a count of one. V usage is TRBV10-3 and J usage is TRBJ2-1; D perhaps matches TRBD2 (5 bases). Trimming removed 10 bases from V and 7 bases from J, with 17 bases in between. The CDR3 loop spans 13 amino acids. CDR1 is ENHRY and CDR2 is SYGVKD in the germline V gene. CDR3 nucleotide sequence: TGTGCCACGGTAGCGCGGTCGGGTAATGAGCAGTTCTTC. Its protein product is CATVARSGNEQFF.